This T cell receptor beta chain was observed in a study of T-cell memory formation after mild COVID-19. TCRdb fed the 5' RACE reads into MiXCR, producing one record per CDR3 protein. The table has 350,000 or so distinct CDR3 sequences, about 20% seen once. The sample holds a few counts of this clonotype. V lost 5 bases and J lost 12, with 17 bases in between. This CDR3 spans 13 amino acids. Germline V gene data show CDR1 as LGHNA and CDR2 as YSLEER. The sequencing input was PBMCs or a T cell subset sorted from them (not recorded which). The chain recombines TRBV4-3 with TRBJ2-1; D unclear. The receptor was isolated from a man aged 18 to 30 who had mild COVID-19 (a few samples of this study predate the infection). Cell type and time point are not known. CDR3 sequence (DNA): TGCGCCAGCAGCGTCGGGCCCGGCTCGGGGCAGTTCTTC. Translated, it gives CASSVGPGSGQFF.